This T cell receptor beta chain was observed in a study of CD8 T cells in ankylosing spondylitis (TCRdb year 2017). Notes on the research overall: T cell receptor beta repertoires were profiled in healthy donors and ankylosing spondylitis patients so that disease-linked TCR variants could be found. The full study cohort was made up of about two dozen ankylosing spondylitis patients and roughly 100 healthy donors. Peripheral blood was sampled, and synovial fluid was also collected from ankylosing spondylitis patients. The paper as a whole reports these results and caveats: According to the report, matched synovial fluid samples from ankylosing spondylitis patients were significantly enriched for the disease-linked clones. Some motif variants were previously reported in synovial fluid and blood of reactive arthritis patients, suggesting common disease-initiation mechanisms. The disease-linked clones showed a CD8+ phenotype and occurred at relatively low frequencies in peripheral blood. A TCR beta motif of fewer than 10 highly homologous amino acid variants appeared characteristic of blood from ankylosing spondylitis patients.

From its cysteine to its phenylalanine, the CDR3 spans 15 amino acids. Only CDR3 DNA is held: 45 bases, read in frame from base 1. Germline trimming: 7 bases from V, 4 bases from J; junction bases outside gene matches: 12. CDR1 and CDR2 are read off the germline V gene as SGHRS and YFSETQ. The sample holds many counts of this clonotype. What this receptor recognizes is not known. Base qualities are missing; no much larger clone stands one base away. Sequencing used an Illumina HiSeq 2500. Quantitative 5'-RACE with molecular barcodes was the method used to prepare the TCR beta libraries. The source study handled its data this way. Disease-linked TCR variants were identified with a new computational method built on a probabilistic model of VDJ rearrangement. The public reads were reprocessed in TCRdb via fastp at Q25 and MiXCR, keeping in-frame beta chains. Rows with a matching CDR3 protein are joined into one entry that keeps the most common DNA and genes. These V and J calls derive from TCRdb rather than the authors' analysis. The sample contains more than 250,000 distinct CDR3 sequences, around a tenth of them found a single time. Of the sample, about a tenth falls within the top ten clones.

This clonotype originated in a female donor with ankylosing spondylitis or in good health (not recorded which). Sequenced sample: blood, either unsorted or a sorted T cell fraction (not recorded which). Rearrangement joined TRBV5-1 to TRBJ2-5, with TRBD2 identical over 8 junction bases. The CDR3 protein sequence reads: CASYLGLAERETQYF. At the DNA level, the sequence is TGCGCCAGCTACCTTGGACTAGCCGAAAGAGAGACCCAGTACTTC.